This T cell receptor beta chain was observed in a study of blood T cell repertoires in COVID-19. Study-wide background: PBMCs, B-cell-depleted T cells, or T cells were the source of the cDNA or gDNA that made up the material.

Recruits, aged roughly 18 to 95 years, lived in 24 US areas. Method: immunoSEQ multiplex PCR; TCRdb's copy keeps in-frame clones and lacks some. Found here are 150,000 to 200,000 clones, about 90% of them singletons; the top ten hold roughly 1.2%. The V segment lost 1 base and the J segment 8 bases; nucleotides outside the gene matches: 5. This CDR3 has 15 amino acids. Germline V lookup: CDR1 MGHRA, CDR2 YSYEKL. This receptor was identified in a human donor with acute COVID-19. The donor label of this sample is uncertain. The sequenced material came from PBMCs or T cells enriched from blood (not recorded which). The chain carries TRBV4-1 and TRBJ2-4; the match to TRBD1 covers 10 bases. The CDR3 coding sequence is TGCGCCAGCAGCCAAGGACAGGGGGCAGGGGACATTCAGTACTTC. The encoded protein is CASSQGQGAGDIQYF.